What follows is one TCR beta chain and its context. This entry is derived from a study of shared clonotypes between healthy human individuals. Sequencing was performed with immunoSEQ multiplex PCR; in TCRdb, only in-frame clones are kept and a portion is missing. The table has about 2.3 million clones, approximately 93% seen once. This TCR was recovered from a man between 18 and 35 years old in good health. Some clones in this sample may be carry-over from other donors' samples. The sample taken for sequencing was naive CD4+ T cells from PBMCs. Subset described: CD45RA+ positively selected.

The CDR3 DNA reads TGTGCCAGCAGCTCTCCTCGACAGGGGGTCGCTGAAAAACTGTTTTTT. Translated: CASSSPRQGVAEKLFF. The V call is TRBV5-4, the J call TRBJ1-4; TRBD1 aligns across 9 bases. V lost 3 bases to trimming and J lost 7 bases; unmatched junction nucleotides: 10. Germline V lookup: CDR1 SGHNT, CDR2 YYREEE (reference sequence). CDR3 length: 16 residues.